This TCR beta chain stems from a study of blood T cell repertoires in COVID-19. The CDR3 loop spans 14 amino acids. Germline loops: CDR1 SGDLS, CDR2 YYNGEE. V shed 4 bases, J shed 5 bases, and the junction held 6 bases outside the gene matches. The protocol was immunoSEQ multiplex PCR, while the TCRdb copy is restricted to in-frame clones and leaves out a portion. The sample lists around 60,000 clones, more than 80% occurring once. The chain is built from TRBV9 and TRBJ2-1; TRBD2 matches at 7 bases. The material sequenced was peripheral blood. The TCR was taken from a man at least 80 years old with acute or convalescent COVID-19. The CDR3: CASSITGTNNEQFF. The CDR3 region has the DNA TGTGCCAGCAGCATAACCGGGACTAACAATGAGCAGTTCTTC.